This TCR beta chain emerged from a study of blood T cell repertoires in COVID-19. Overall study: Donors in the United States, Italy and Spain gave samples during acute or convalescent COVID-19.

The protocol was immunoSEQ multiplex PCR, while the TCRdb copy is restricted to in-frame clones and leaves out a portion. Seen here are about 200,000 clones, around 83% observed once, and the top ten hold roughly 10%. The CDR3 sequence is 15 residues long. Looked up from germline, CDR1 is GTSNPN and CDR2 is SVGIG (reference sequence). The trim removed 1 base at V and 8 bases at J, leaving 7 bases unmatched. Sequenced: peripheral blood. This sequence originates from a woman between 50 and 59 years old with COVID-19, enrolled during active disease. The V call is TRBV30, the J call TRBJ1-4; 10 positions match TRBD1. CDR3 region: CAWSAPDRGREKLFF. DNA for the CDR3: TGTGCCTGGAGTGCACCCGACAGGGGGCGGGAAAAACTGTTTTTT.